Below, 28 T cell receptor beta chains from the same sample are listed, as sequenced in a study of OX40 agonist ivuxolimab in advanced cancers. The library was built by means of the immunoSEQ multiplex PCR assay. TCRdb carries this immuneACCESS record with in-frame sequences only. Its versions omit some clonotypes, under half of them owing to an unresolved V gene in the studies checked, with the rest unexplained. This sample holds about 82,000 clones; approximately 90% were observed only once. The top ten constitute just under 2% of the sample. This specimen consisted of CD4+ or CD8+ T cells sorted from blood, obtained in a trial of the OX40 agonist ivuxolimab. These receptors originate from an adult with an advanced solid tumor such as melanoma, head and neck, liver or kidney cancer.

The chain carries TRBV18 and TRBJ2-7, with 9 bases aligning to TRBD1. CDR1 is KGHSH, CDR2 LQKENI, per germline. This CDR3 spans 15 amino acids. After removal of 6 bases from V and 2 bases from J, the junction contained 8 bases not matched to a gene. In DNA, the CDR3 is TGTGCCAGCTCGCTCGACAGGGGGTCTGCCTACGAGCAGTACTTC. This sequence encodes CASSLDRGSAYEQYF.

A few counts support this clone. V gene TRBV19 combines with J gene TRBJ1-3; D call uncertain. The CDR3 runs 14 residues. Germline CDR1 is LNHDA and CDR2 is SQIVND (reference sequence). V dropped 1 base and J dropped 2 bases, with 6 bases sitting between them. CDR3 DNA sequence: TGTGCCAGTAGTATAGTGGGTCCTGGAAACACCATATATTTT. As protein: CASSIVGPGNTIYF.

The CDR3 spells CASSTGQGANQPQHF. CDR3 sequence (DNA): TGTGCCAGTAGTACCGGACAGGGGGCCAATCAGCCCCAGCATTTT. The V gene is TRBV19, the J gene TRBJ1-5; TRBD1 matches at 11 bases. The length of the CDR3 is 15 residues. V lost 4 bases to trimming and J lost 3 bases; unmatched junction nucleotides: 2. Per the germline V gene, CDR1 is LNHDA and CDR2 is SQIVND (reference sequence). The complete variable domain, with remaining parts taken from reference TRBV19 and TRBJ1-5, reads DGGITQSPKYLFRKEGQNVTLSCEQNLNHDAMYWYRQDPGQGLRLIYYSQIVNDFQKGDIAEGYSVSREKKESFPLTVTSAQKNPTAFYLCASSTGQGANQPQHFGDGTRLSIL.

The chain couples TRBV29-1 to TRBJ1-1, with D tentatively TRBD1 (5 bases). The CDR3 runs to 12 residues. Germline CDR1 SQVTM, CDR2 ANQGSEA. V dropped 7 bases and J dropped 3 bases, with 12 bases sitting between them. Here the CDR3 reads CSGRSGDTEAFF. The CDR3 DNA reads TGCAGCGGCCGCTCGGGGGACACTGAAGCTTTCTTT.

The rearrangement links TRBV18 to TRBJ1-5, with TRBD1 as a possible D gene (6 bases). The CDR3 totals 15 residues. CDR1 is KGHSH, CDR2 LQKENI, per germline. The V end lost 2 bases, the J end lost 7 bases, and 15 bases lay between the germline ends. CDR3 nucleotides: TGTGCCAGCTCACCAAGGAGACAGGTCGACCAGCCCCAGCATTTT. Protein sequence: CASSPRRQVDQPQHF.

This clone was found once. The rearrangement uses TRBV9 and TRBJ1-3; D is undetermined. The CDR3 is 14 amino acids. Trimming stripped 2 bases from V and 2 bases from J, with 8 bases between. Germline lookup yields CDR1 SGDLS and CDR2 YYNGEE. The CDR3 here is CASSVGVTGNTIYF. DNA of the CDR3: TGTGCCAGCAGCGTGGGTGTAACTGGAAACACCATATATTTT.

The V and J genes are TRBV6-1 and TRBJ1-5, with D maybe TRBD1 (5 bases). The germline V gene encodes CDR1 MNHNS and CDR2 SASEGT. The CDR3 totals 15 residues. The V end was cut by 4 bases, the J end by 11 bases, with 21 bases between. DNA of the CDR3: TGTGCCAGCAGTGTAGGCAGGGAGTGGAGTCGGTCCCAGCATTTT. Translated, it gives CASSVGREWSRSQHF.

The V gene is TRBV30, the J gene TRBJ1-5; possibly TRBD1 for D (6 bases). V lost 0 bases to trimming and J lost 9 bases, with 12 bases between them. The germline CDR1 and CDR2 sequences are GTSNPN and SVGIG (reference sequence). The CDR3 is 13 amino acids. In DNA, the CDR3 is TGTGCCTGGAGTGTACAGGGCAAATTGCCCCAGCATTTT. It yields the protein CAWSVQGKLPQHF. Based on the CDR3 plus reference TRBV30 and TRBJ1-5, the full variable domain is SQTIHQWPATLVQPVGSPLSLECTVEGTSNPNLYWYRQAAGRGLQLLFYSVGIGQISSEVPQNLSASRPQDRQFILSSKKLLLSDSGFYLCAWSVQGKLPQHFGDGTRLSIL.

V usage is TRBV27 and J usage is TRBJ1-5; TRBD1 agrees at 9 bases. The germline gives CDR1 MNHEY, CDR2 SMNVEV (reference sequence). The CDR3 has 13 residues. J was trimmed by 5 bases and V by 4 bases; bases with no gene match: 0. Here the CDR3 reads CASSWDRDQPQHF. CDR3 DNA: TGTGCCAGCAGTTGGGACAGGGATCAGCCCCAGCATTTT.

This clone has only one observation. This chain joins TRBV10-3 and TRBJ1-1; 8 bases line up with TRBD1. The germline V gene encodes CDR1 ENHRY and CDR2 SYGVKD. With 5 bases clipped from V and 1 base from J, the junction kept 3 bases outside the gene matches. This CDR3 has 14 amino acids. The CDR3 protein is CAISLDRANTEAFF. The CDR3, as DNA: TGTGCCATCAGTTTGGACAGGGCGAACACTGAAGCTTTCTTT.

The V gene is TRBV9, the J gene TRBJ2-7; perhaps TRBD2 as D (5 bases). This CDR3 spans 13 amino acids. V lost 0 bases and J 6 bases, leaving 10 bases between the germline ends. Germline V gene sequence: CDR1 SGDLS, CDR2 YYNGEE. The CDR3 nucleotides read TGTGCCAGCAGCGTAGCTCCGGCGGGCGAGCAGTACTTC. Its translation: CASSVAPAGEQYF.

This clone came up once. V usage is TRBV10-3 and J usage is TRBJ2-7, with D tentatively TRBD2 (5 bases). CDR3 size: 13 residues. Looked up from germline, CDR1 is ENHRY and CDR2 is SYGVKD. Trimming pared 0 bases from V and 5 bases from J, leaving 8 bases between. The CDR3 region has the DNA TGTGCCATCAGTGAGTCTCCGGGGAACGAGCAGTACTTC. This gives the protein CAISESPGNEQYF.

This chain joins TRBV15 and TRBJ2-6; D remains ambiguous. CDR3 length: 14 amino acids. Per germline, CDR1 LNHNV and CDR2 YYDKDF (reference sequence). Trimming removed 9 bases from V and 4 bases from J, with 13 bases in between. CDR3 bases: TGTGCCACTAGCTCGGGCGGAGGGGCCAACGTCCTGACTTTC. It translates to CATSSGGGANVLTF.

The chain links TRBV2 to TRBJ1-5; D unresolved. The CDR3 sequence is 16 residues long. The germline gives CDR1 SNHLY, CDR2 FYNNEI. Trimming pared 2 bases from V and 0 bases from J, leaving 11 bases between. The CDR3 loop is CASSENGPRSNQPQHF. The DNA of the CDR3 is TGTGCCAGCAGTGAAAACGGACCCCGTAGCAATCAGCCCCAGCATTTT.

In this sample, this clone turned up once. The J gene is TRBJ2-7, the V gene TRBV9, with 7 bases aligning to TRBD1. Losses at the gene ends were 3 bases for V and 4 bases for J; bases not matched to a gene: 13. The germline CDR1 and CDR2 sequences are SGDLS and YYNGEE. The CDR3 sequence is 16 residues long. The CDR3 sequence is CASSGGVGQGDYEQYF. The CDR3 nucleotides read TGTGCCAGCAGCGGAGGCGTGGGTCAGGGGGATTACGAGCAGTACTTC.

The CDR3 reads CAWSVPSLVHDEQFF. CDR3 coding DNA: TGTGCCTGGAGTGTACCTAGCCTAGTTCACGATGAGCAGTTCTTC. V and J are TRBV30 and TRBJ2-1, with D tentatively TRBD2 (5 bases). V lost 0 bases and J 8 bases, leaving 17 bases between the germline ends. This CDR3 region has 15 residues. Germline values: CDR1 GTSNPN, CDR2 SVGIG (reference sequence).

The rearrangement joins TRBV10-3 to TRBJ1-3; tentative D call: TRBD1 (6 bases). The CDR3 length is 16 residues. Between the trimmed V and J ends, which lost 2 bases and 7 bases, there was a span of 18 bases. Germline V gives CDR1 ENHRY, CDR2 SYGVKD. The CDR3 region has the DNA TGTGCCATCAGTGAGACCCCCCAGGGGAGTGGGAACACCATATATTTT. It yields the protein CAISETPQGSGNTIYF.

The rearrangement joins TRBV30 to TRBJ2-1; TRBD2 aligns across 7 bases. Trimming took 3 bases from V and 0 from J; bases not matched to a gene: 5. The CDR3 sequence is 15 residues long. Germline V gene sequence: CDR1 GTSNPN, CDR2 SVGIG (reference sequence). CDR3 amino acids: CAWRGGSSSYNEQFF. CDR3 bases: TGTGCCTGGAGGGGGGGGTCGAGCTCCTACAATGAGCAGTTCTTC.

The chain is built from TRBV7-2 and TRBJ2-1; TRBD2 aligns across 8 bases. Germline V lookup: CDR1 SGHTA, CDR2 FQGNSA. The CDR3 is 18 residues long. J lost 1 base, V lost 1 base, and 9 bases had no gene match. CDR3 bases: TGTGCCAGCAGCTTAGAGGCTAGCGGGTGGCAGTCCTACAATGAGCAGTTCTTC. As protein: CASSLEASGWQSYNEQFF.

The chain carries TRBV28 and TRBJ1-2, with D unresolved. Germline lookup yields CDR1 MDHEN and CDR2 SYDVKM. There are 15 residues in the CDR3. Between the trimmed V and J ends, which lost 1 base and 0 bases, there was a span of 9 bases. The CDR3 here is CASSLLRDTNYGYTF. The CDR3, as DNA: TGTGCCAGCAGTTTATTAAGAGATACTAACTATGGCTACACCTTC.

The J gene is TRBJ1-1, the V gene TRBV28; D remains unclear. With 7 bases removed from V and 0 bases from J, the gap between germline ends came to 18 bases. Per the germline V gene, CDR1 is MDHEN and CDR2 is SYDVKM. The CDR3 runs 16 residues. CDR3 residues: CASTPPAGRMNTEAFF. Written as DNA, the CDR3 is TGTGCCAGCACCCCCCCCGCAGGCCGCATGAACACTGAAGCTTTCTTT.

The chain uses TRBV7-2 and TRBJ2-3; TRBD2 agrees at 11 bases. After removal of 4 bases from V and 2 bases from J, the junction contained 5 bases not matched to a gene. From germline, CDR1 is SGHTA and CDR2 FQGNSA. The CDR3 runs 16 residues. The CDR3 reads CASSSSGRSVTDTQYF. CDR3 nucleotide sequence: TGTGCCAGCAGCTCTAGCGGGAGGTCGGTCACAGATACGCAGTATTTT.

V gene TRBV20-1 combines with J gene TRBJ2-1, with D hard to call. Trimming removed 4 bases at V and 7 bases at J, with 8 bases between. This CDR3 contains 11 residues. In germline, CDR1 is DFQATT, CDR2 SNEGSKA (reference sequence). CDR3: CSATFGNEQFF. The CDR3 nucleotides read TGCAGTGCTACCTTCGGTAATGAGCAGTTCTTC.

The chain is built from TRBV19 and TRBJ2-5; 9 nucleotides match TRBD2. Germline V lookup: CDR1 LNHDA, CDR2 SQIVND (reference sequence). This CDR3 contains 14 residues. J gave up 7 bases and V 6 bases, and 9 bases lay outside the gene matches. This CDR3 is CASSLGAGGVTQYF. The CDR3 DNA follows: TGTGCCAGTAGCCTCGGAGCGGGAGGAGTGACCCAGTACTTC.

V is TRBV18 and J is TRBJ1-5; 7 nucleotides agree with TRBD1. The V segment lost 6 bases and the J segment 6 bases; nucleotides outside the gene matches: 5. The CDR3 loop spans 13 amino acids. The V gene's germline CDR1 is KGHSH and CDR2 LQKENI. This CDR3 is CASSEQGTQPQHF. The CDR3 DNA reads as TGTGCCAGCTCGGAACAGGGGACTCAGCCCCAGCATTTT. The full variable domain, in which reference TRBV18 and TRBJ1-5 provide the parts outside the CDR3, is NAGVMQNPRHLVRRRGQEARLRCSPMKGHSHVYWYRQLPEEGLKFMVYLQKENIIDESGMPKERFSAEFPKEGPSILRIQQVVRGDSAAYFCASSEQGTQPQHFGDGTRLSIL.

The chain is built from TRBV11-3 and TRBJ2-3; 8 bases agree with TRBD1. Germline V CDR1 and CDR2: SGHNT, YENEEA. The CDR3 length is 13 residues. J lost 6 bases, V lost 5 bases, and 4 bases had no gene match. The DNA of the CDR3 is TGTGCCAGCAGCACGGGACAGGTTGATACGCAGTATTTT. Protein sequence: CASSTGQVDTQYF.

The chain has TRBV11-1 and TRBJ2-3; D ambiguous. Trimming removed 4 bases at V and 5 bases at J, with 7 bases between. There are 12 residues in the CDR3. Germline CDR1 reads SGHAT; CDR2 reads FQDESV (reference sequence). CDR3 sequence: CASSSTGDTQYF. Written as DNA, the CDR3 is TGTGCCAGCAGCTCCACGGGAGATACGCAGTATTTT.

This clone has only a few counts. The J gene is TRBJ2-7, the V gene TRBV6-1; D possibly corresponds to TRBD1 (6 bases). Germline V lookup: CDR1 MNHNS, CDR2 SASEGT. This CDR3 is 15 amino acids long. Trimming cost V 6 bases and J 1 base, with 16 bases left between them. The CDR3 spells CASRPGVGGSYEQYF. The CDR3, as DNA: TGTGCCAGCAGACCAGGGGTTGGCGGTTCCTACGAGCAGTACTTC.